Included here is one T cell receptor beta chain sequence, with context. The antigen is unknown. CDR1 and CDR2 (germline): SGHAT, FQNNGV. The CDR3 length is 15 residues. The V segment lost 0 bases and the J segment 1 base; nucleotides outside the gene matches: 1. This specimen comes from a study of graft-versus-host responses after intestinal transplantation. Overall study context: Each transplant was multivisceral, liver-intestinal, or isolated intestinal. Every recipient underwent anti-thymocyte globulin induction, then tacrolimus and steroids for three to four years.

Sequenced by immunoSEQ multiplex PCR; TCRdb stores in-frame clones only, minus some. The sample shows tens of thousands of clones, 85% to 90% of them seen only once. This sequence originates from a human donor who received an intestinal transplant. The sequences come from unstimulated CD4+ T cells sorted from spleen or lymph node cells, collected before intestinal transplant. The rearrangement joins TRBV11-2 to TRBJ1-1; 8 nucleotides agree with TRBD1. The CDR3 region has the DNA TGTGCCAGCAGCTTAGATCAGGGGGCGAACACTGAAGCTTTCTTT. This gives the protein CASSLDQGANTEAFF.